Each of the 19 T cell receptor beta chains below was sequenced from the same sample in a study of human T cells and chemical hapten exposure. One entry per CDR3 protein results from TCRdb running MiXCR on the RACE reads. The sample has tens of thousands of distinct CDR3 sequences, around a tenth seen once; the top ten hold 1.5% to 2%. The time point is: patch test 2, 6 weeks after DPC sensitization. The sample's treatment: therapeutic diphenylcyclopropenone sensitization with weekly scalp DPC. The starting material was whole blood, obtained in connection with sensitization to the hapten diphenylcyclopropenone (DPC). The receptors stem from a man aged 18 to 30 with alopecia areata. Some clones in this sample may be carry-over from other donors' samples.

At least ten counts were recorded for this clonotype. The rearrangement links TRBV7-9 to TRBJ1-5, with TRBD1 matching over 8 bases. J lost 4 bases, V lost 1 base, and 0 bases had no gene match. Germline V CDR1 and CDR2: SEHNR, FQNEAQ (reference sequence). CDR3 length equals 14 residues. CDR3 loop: CASSLGQGNQPQHF. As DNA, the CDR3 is TGTGCCAGCAGCTTAGGACAGGGGAATCAGCCCCAGCATTTT.

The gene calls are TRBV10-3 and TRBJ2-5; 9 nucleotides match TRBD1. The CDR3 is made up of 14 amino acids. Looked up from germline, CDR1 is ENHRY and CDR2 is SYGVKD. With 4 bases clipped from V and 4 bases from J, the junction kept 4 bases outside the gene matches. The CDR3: CAISGGTGTETQYF. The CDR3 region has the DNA TGTGCCATCAGTGGCGGGACAGGGACAGAGACCCAGTACTTC.

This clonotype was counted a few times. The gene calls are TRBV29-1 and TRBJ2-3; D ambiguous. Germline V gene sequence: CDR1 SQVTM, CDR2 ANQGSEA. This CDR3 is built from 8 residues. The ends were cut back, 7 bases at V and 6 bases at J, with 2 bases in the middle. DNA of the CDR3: TGCAGCGAGGATACGCAGTATTTT. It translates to CSEDTQYF.

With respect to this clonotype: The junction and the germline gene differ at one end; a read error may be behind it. CDR3 bases: TGCGCCAGCAGTGACGCGAGCGGGGTTGCCTACAATGTGCAGTTCTTC. Encoded protein: CASSDASGVAYNVQFF. J is TRBJ2-1 and V is TRBV10-1, with 7 bases that match TRBD2. Germline CDR1 reads WNHNN; CDR2 reads SYGVQD (reference sequence). The CDR3 contains 16 residues.

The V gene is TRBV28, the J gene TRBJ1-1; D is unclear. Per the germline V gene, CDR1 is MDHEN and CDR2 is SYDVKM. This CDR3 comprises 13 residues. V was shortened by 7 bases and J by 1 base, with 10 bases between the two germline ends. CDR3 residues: CASMGGPNTEAFF. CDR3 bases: TGTGCCAGCATGGGTGGCCCGAACACTGAAGCTTTCTTT.

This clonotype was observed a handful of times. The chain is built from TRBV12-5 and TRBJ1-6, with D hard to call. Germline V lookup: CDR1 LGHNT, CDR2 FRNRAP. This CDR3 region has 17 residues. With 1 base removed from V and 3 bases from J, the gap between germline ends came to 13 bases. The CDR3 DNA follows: TGTGCTAGTGGTTTGGGTCTCGCGGGTGTCTATAATTCACCCCTCCACTTT. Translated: CASGLGLAGVYNSPLHF.

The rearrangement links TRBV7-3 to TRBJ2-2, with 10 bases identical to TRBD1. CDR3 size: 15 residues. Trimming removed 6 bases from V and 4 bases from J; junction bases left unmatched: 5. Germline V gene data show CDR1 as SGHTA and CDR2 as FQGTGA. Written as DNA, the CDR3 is TGTGCCAGCAGACGGGACAGGGGATTCACCGGGGAGCTGTTTTTT. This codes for CASRRDRGFTGELFF.

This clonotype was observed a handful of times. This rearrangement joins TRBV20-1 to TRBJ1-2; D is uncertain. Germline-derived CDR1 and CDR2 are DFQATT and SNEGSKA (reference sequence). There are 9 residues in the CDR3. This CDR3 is CSANYGYTF. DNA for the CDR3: TGCAGCGCCAACTATGGCTACACCTTC.

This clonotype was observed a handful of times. As DNA, the CDR3 is TGTGCCAGTAGAAACTCTGGGGCCAACGTCCTGACTTTC. As protein: CASRNSGANVLTF. The chain joins TRBV19 to TRBJ2-6; D uncertain. The length of the CDR3 is 13 residues. Trimming pared 6 bases from V and 0 bases from J, leaving 3 bases between. The V gene's germline CDR1 is LNHDA and CDR2 SQIVND (reference sequence).

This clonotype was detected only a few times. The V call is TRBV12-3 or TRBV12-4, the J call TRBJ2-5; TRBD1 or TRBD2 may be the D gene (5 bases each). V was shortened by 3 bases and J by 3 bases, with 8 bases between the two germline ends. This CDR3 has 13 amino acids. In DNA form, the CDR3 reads TGTGCCAGCAGTTTGGGGGTGGAAGAGACCCAGTACTTC. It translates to CASSLGVEETQYF.

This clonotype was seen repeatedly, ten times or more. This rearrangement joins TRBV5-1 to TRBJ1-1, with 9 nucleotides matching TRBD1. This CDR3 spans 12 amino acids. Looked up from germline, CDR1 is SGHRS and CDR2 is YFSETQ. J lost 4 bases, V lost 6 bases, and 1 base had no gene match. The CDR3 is CASKQGATEAFF. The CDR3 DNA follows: TGCGCCAGCAAACAGGGGGCCACTGAAGCTTTCTTT.

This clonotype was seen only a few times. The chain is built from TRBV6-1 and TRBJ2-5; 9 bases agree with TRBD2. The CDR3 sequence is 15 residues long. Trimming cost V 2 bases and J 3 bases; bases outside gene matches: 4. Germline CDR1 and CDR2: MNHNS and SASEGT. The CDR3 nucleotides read TGTGCCAGCAGTGAACTTGCGGGGGGGGAAGAGACCCAGTACTTC. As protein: CASSELAGGEETQYF.

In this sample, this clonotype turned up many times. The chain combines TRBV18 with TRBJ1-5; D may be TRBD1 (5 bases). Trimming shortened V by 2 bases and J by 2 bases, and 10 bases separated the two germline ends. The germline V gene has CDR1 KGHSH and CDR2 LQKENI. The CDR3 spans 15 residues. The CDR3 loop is CASSPGGLGNQPQHF. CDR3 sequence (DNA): TGTGCCAGCTCACCAGGGGGATTGGGCAATCAGCCCCAGCATTTT.

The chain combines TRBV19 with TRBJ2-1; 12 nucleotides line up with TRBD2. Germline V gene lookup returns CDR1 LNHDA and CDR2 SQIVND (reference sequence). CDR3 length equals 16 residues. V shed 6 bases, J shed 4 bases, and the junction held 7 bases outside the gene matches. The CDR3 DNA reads TGTGCCAGTAGGTCTCCTACTAGCGGGGGGTACAATGAGCAGTTCTTC. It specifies CASRSPTSGGYNEQFF.

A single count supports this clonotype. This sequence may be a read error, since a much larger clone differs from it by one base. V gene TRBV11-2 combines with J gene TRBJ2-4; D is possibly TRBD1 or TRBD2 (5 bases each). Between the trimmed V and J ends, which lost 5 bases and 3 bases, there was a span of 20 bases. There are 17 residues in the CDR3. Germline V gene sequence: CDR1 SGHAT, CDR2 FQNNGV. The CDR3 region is CASSPINAGSVKNIQYF. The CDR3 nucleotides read TGTGCCAGCAGCCCAATTAACGCAGGGAGCGTCAAAAACATTCAGTACTTC.

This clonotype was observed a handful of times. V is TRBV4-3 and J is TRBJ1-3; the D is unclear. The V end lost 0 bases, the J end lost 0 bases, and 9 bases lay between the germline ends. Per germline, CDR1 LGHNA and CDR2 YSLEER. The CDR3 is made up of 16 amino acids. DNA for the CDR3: TGCGCCAGCAGCCAAGATACCAGGTTCTCTGGAAACACCATATATTTT. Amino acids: CASSQDTRFSGNTIYF.

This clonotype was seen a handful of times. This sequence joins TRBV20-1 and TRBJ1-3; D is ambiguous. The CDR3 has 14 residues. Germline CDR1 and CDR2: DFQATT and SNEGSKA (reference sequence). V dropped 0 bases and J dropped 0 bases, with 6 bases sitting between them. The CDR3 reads CSARDRSSGNTIYF. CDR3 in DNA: TGCAGTGCTAGAGATAGGAGCTCTGGAAACACCATATATTTT.

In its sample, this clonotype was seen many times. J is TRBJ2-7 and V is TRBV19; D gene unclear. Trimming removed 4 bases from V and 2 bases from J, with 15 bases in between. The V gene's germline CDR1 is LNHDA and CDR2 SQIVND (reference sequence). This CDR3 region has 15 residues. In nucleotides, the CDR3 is TGTGCCAGTAGTACAGCAACTGCAGCGACCTACGAGCAGTACTTC. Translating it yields CASSTATAATYEQYF.

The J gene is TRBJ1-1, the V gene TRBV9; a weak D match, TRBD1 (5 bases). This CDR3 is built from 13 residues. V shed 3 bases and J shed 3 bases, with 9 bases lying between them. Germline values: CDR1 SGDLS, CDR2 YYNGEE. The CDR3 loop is CASSGGHYTEAFF. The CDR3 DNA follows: TGTGCCAGCAGCGGCGGACATTACACTGAAGCTTTCTTT.